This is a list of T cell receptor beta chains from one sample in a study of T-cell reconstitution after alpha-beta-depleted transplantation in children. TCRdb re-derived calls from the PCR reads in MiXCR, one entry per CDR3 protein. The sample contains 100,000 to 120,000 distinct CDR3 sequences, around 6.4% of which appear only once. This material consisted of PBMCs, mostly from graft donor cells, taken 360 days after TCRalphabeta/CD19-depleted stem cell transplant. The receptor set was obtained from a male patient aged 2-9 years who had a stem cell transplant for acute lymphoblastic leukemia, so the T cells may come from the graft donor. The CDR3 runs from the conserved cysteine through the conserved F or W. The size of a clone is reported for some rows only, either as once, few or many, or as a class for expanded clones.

CASSLRGVYYEQYF	many	TRBJ2-7	TRBV27
CASSYEAGNQPQHF	many	TRBJ1-5	TRBV6-5
CASSRGADTQYF	many	TRBJ2-3	TRBV27
CASSLGGGPENEQYF	many	TRBJ2-7	TRBV7-9
CASSRGGAEETQYF	many	TRBJ2-5	TRBV12-3/TRBV12-4
CASSPELQETQYF	few	TRBJ2-5	TRBV7-2
CSASAGTSGRANEQYF	many	TRBJ2-7	TRBV20-1
CASSPVEETQYF	.	TRBJ2-5	TRBV7-9
CASSLGLATDTQYF	.	TRBJ2-3	TRBV27
CASSPRRGALNTGELFF	many	TRBJ2-2	TRBV5-1